The T cell receptor beta chain under discussion was sequenced for a study of cytomegalovirus exposure and HLA in healthy donors. Primers included in the PCR were 60 Vbeta and 13 Jbeta primers. Clones were read by immunoSEQ multiplex PCR, and TCRdb kept only the in-frame ones, dropping some. The sample lists some 110,000 clones; 60% to 80% were seen once. V shed 4 bases and J 7 bases; nucleotides not matched to a gene: 7. CDR3 length: 14 amino acids. Germline V gives CDR1 MDHEN, CDR2 SYDVKM. The chain employs TRBV28 and TRBJ1-2; 9 positions agree with TRBD1. Sequencing was carried out using PBMCs. The TCR was taken from a woman in her forties in good health and CMV-seropositive. The CDR3: CASSWGQGEGGYTF. In DNA, the CDR3 is TGTGCCAGCAGTTGGGGACAGGGAGAGGGTGGCTACACCTTC.